The 19 T cell receptor beta chains reported below all come from one sample, sequenced in a study of OX40 agonist ivuxolimab in advanced cancers. Using immunoSEQ multiplex PCR, the repertoire was profiled, and TCRdb retains in-frame clones only, with some absent. The repertoire includes some 80,000 clones, nearly 90% of them detected once, and around 0.78% sits in the top ten. The sample here was CD4+ or CD8+ T cells sorted from blood, taken in a trial of the OX40 agonist ivuxolimab. The receptors stem from an adult with an advanced solid tumor such as melanoma, head and neck, liver or kidney cancer.

The count of this clone is one. The chain joins TRBV15 to TRBJ2-7; D gene ambiguous. This CDR3 region has 15 residues. V lost 0 bases and J 2 bases, leaving 11 bases between the germline ends. CDR1 is LNHNV, CDR2 YYDKDF, per germline (reference sequence). CDR3 sequence (DNA): TGTGCCACCAGCAGAGAATTAGGCGTACCCTACGAGCAGTACTTC. This gives the protein CATSRELGVPYEQYF.

This clone was observed a single time. In nucleotides, the CDR3 is TGTGCCAGCAGCAAAAGGAGCGGACTCAAAGAGACCCAGTACTTC. As protein: CASSKRSGLKETQYF. V gene TRBV21-1 combines with J gene TRBJ2-5; the D segment call TRBD2 is taken from the table without a DNA check. TRBV21-1 is an annotated pseudogene. The CDR3 covers 15 residues.

CDR3 amino acids: CASSTYYEQYF. CDR3 coding DNA: TGTGCCAGCAGTACATACTACGAGCAGTACTTC. The rearrangement uses TRBV6-5 and TRBJ2-7; D gene uncertain. Per the germline V gene, CDR1 is MNHEY and CDR2 is SVGAGI. The CDR3 runs to 11 residues. Trimming pared 5 bases from V and 3 bases from J, leaving 5 bases between.

The V gene is TRBV14, the J gene TRBJ2-2, with D uncertain. Germline values: CDR1 SGHDN, CDR2 FVKESK. This CDR3 region has 11 residues. The V gene lost 7 bases and the J gene lost 6 bases, with 6 bases spanning the gap. The DNA for the CDR3 is TGTGCCAGCACACGGCCCGGGGAGCTGTTTTTT. This gives the protein CASTRPGELFF.

V and J are TRBV19 and TRBJ2-7; tentative D call: TRBD2 (5 bases). The V gene's germline CDR1 is LNHDA and CDR2 SQIVND (reference sequence). This CDR3 has 14 residues. Between the trimmed V and J ends, which lost 5 bases and 3 bases, there was a span of 14 bases. CDR3 in DNA: TGTGCCAGTAGTCCGGGGAACCCTCACTACGAGCAGTACTTC. It codes for CASSPGNPHYEQYF.

V gene TRBV10-2 combines with J gene TRBJ1-5; D is unclear. Trimming took 3 bases from V and 4 from J, leaving 10 bases between them. Germline CDR1 reads WSHSY; CDR2 reads SAAADI. This CDR3 is built from 14 residues. CDR3 amino acids: CASSENGENQPQHF. CDR3 nucleotides: TGCGCCAGCAGTGAAAACGGGGAGAATCAGCCCCAGCATTTT.

J is TRBJ1-4 and V is TRBV5-4; TRBD1 aligns across 7 bases. V shed 5 bases and J 5 bases; nucleotides not matched to a gene: 6. CDR3 size: 14 residues. The V gene's germline CDR1 is SGHNT and CDR2 YYREEE (reference sequence). The CDR3, as DNA: TGTGCCAGCAGTTCGCAGGGGGGAAATGAAAAACTGTTTTTT. Translation gives CASSSQGGNEKLFF.

This clone was detected only a few times. The DNA for the CDR3 is TGTGCCAGCAGCTCGACAGCCTTGAGGTACTTC. It codes for CASSSTALRYF. The chain uses TRBV11-2 and TRBJ2-7; TRBD1 might be the D (5 bases). V lost 4 bases and J 12 bases, leaving 13 bases between the germline ends. The V gene's germline CDR1 is SGHAT and CDR2 FQNNGV. CDR3 length equals 11 residues. The full variable domain, completed using reference TRBV11-2 and TRBJ2-7, is EAGVAQSPRYKIIEKRQSVAFWCNPISGHATLYWYQQILGQGPKLLIQFQNNGVVDDSQLPKDRFSAERLKGVDSTLKIQPAKLEDSAVYLCASSSTALRYFGPGTRLTVT.

V is TRBV6-1 and J is TRBJ2-5; tentatively, D is TRBD1 (5 bases). Deletions cut 2 bases from V and 6 bases from J, with 10 bases between. The CDR3 loop spans 13 amino acids. The germline CDR1 and CDR2 sequences are MNHNS and SASEGT. CDR3 bases: TGTGCCAGCAGTGAATTCAGGGTTCAGACCCAGTACTTC. It yields the protein CASSEFRVQTQYF.

The chain combines TRBV6-6 with TRBJ1-1; 7 positions match TRBD1. The CDR3 has 13 amino acids. Germline V CDR1 and CDR2: MNHNY, SVGAGI (reference sequence). Trimming removed 7 bases from V and 7 bases from J; junction bases left unmatched: 9. CDR3 loop: CASKKTGRNEAFF. The CDR3 nucleotides are TGTGCCAGCAAAAAGACAGGGCGGAATGAAGCTTTCTTT.

A word on this clone: Different DNA sequences within this sample yield the same CDR3. The chain combines TRBV7-3 with TRBJ2-2; D is perhaps TRBD2 (6 bases). CDR3 size: 13 residues. Trimming took 0 bases from V and 7 from J, leaving 6 bases between them. Germline-derived CDR1 and CDR2 are SGHTA and FQGTGA. CDR3 sequence (DNA): TGTGCCAGCAGCTTAACCGGGAGCGGGGAGCTGTTTTTT. It specifies CASSLTGSGELFF.

The chain carries TRBV11-2 and TRBJ2-4, with TRBD2 identical over 7 bases. From germline, CDR1 is SGHAT and CDR2 FQNNGV. The CDR3 loop spans 18 amino acids. The J segment lost 6 bases and the V segment lost 5 bases, leaving 19 bases of the junction unmatched. The CDR3 region is CASSPRRGGPLIGNIQYF. CDR3 sequence (DNA): TGTGCCAGCAGCCCGCGCCGCGGGGGACCTCTAATTGGAAACATTCAGTACTTC.

The V call is TRBV11-3, the J call TRBJ2-3, with D possibly TRBD2 on 5 matching bases. The CDR3 extends over 15 amino acids. V was clipped by 0 bases and J by 5 bases, with 12 bases between them. Looked up from germline, CDR1 is SGHNT and CDR2 is YENEEA. In nucleotides, the CDR3 is TGTGCCAGCAGCTTAGATTCTGGAGGAGTAGATACGCAGTATTTT. Encoded protein: CASSLDSGGVDTQYF.

The rearrangement joins TRBV2 to TRBJ1-1; 9 bases are shared with TRBD1. The germline V gene has CDR1 SNHLY and CDR2 FYNNEI. This CDR3 region has 13 residues. Trimming removed 5 bases from V and 6 bases from J; junction bases left unmatched: 4. CDR3 coding DNA: TGTGCCAGCAGTACTACAGGGGGCTCTGAAGCTTTCTTT. It yields the protein CASSTTGGSEAFF.

The chain links TRBV19 to TRBJ1-1; D may be TRBD1 (6 bases). CDR3 length equals 13 residues. Germline CDR1 LNHDA, CDR2 SQIVND (reference sequence). Trimming took 3 bases from V and 5 from J, leaving 10 bases between them. CDR3 in amino acids: CASSMQGWTEAFF. The DNA for the CDR3 is TGTGCCAGTAGTATGCAGGGGTGGACTGAAGCTTTCTTT.

The V and J genes are TRBV30 and TRBJ1-3, with D maybe TRBD1 (6 bases). Germline assignment: CDR1 GTSNPN and CDR2 SVGIG (reference sequence). The V end lost 2 bases, the J end lost 4 bases, and 9 bases lay between the germline ends. This CDR3 comprises 13 residues. The CDR3 spells CAWSLDRGNTIYF. The CDR3 DNA sequence: TGTGCCTGGAGTCTAGACAGGGGAAACACCATATATTTT.

This clone has just one count. This chain connects TRBV15 to TRBJ2-3; D is unclear. The CDR3 spans 16 residues. Germline V gene sequence: CDR1 LNHNV, CDR2 YYDKDF (reference sequence). V shed 0 bases and J shed 2 bases, with 12 bases lying between them. The CDR3 protein is CATSRDLTSYTDTQYF. The CDR3 DNA reads TGTGCCACCAGCAGAGATTTAACATCTTACACAGATACGCAGTATTTT.

This chain connects TRBV27 to TRBJ2-7; D might be TRBD1 (5 bases). The V gene lost 1 base and the J gene lost 9 bases, with 7 bases spanning the gap. There are 11 residues in the CDR3. Germline V gene sequence: CDR1 MNHEY, CDR2 SMNVEV (reference sequence). CDR3 sequence (DNA): TGTGCCAGCAGTTTATGGGGCTCGCAGTACTTC. The encoded protein is CASSLWGSQYF.

The gene calls are TRBV5-5 and TRBJ2-7, with D perhaps matching TRBD1 or TRBD2 (6 bases each). The length of the CDR3 is 18 residues. Germline V gene sequence: CDR1 SGHKS, CDR2 YYEKEE (reference sequence). Trimming took 0 bases from V and 0 from J, leaving 19 bases between them. The CDR3 is CASSLAATPGASSYEQYF. In DNA form, the CDR3 reads TGTGCCAGCAGCTTGGCGGCCACCCCGGGGGCCAGCTCCTACGAGCAGTACTTC.